Shown below are 11 T cell receptor beta chains from a single sample sequenced in a study of lymphopenia after photon versus proton radiotherapy. Assay used: immunoSEQ multiplex PCR; TCRdb lists only in-frame clones, some missing. The table records under 65,000 clones, around 85% of them present only once. This specimen consisted of peripheral blood, obtained from a patient treated with proton-based radiotherapy. The receptors originated from a man in his 60s with pancreatic cancer.

This chain links TRBV28 with TRBJ1-1; D is perhaps TRBD1 (6 bases). V was cut by 5 bases and J by 1 base, with 8 bases left in between. Germline lookup yields CDR1 MDHEN and CDR2 SYDVKM. The CDR3 totals 13 residues. The CDR3 is CASSQGPNTEAFF. The CDR3 DNA is TGTGCCAGCAGTCAGGGGCCGAACACTGAAGCTTTCTTT.

The chain couples TRBV11-2 to TRBJ2-1, with 10 nucleotides matching TRBD2. CDR1 is SGHAT, CDR2 FQNNGV, per germline. The V gene end was trimmed by 5 bases and the J gene end by 7 bases; junction bases not matched to a gene: 17. This CDR3 spans 18 amino acids. This CDR3 is CASSAHLNLAGVPNEQFF. For the CDR3, the DNA is TGTGCCAGCAGCGCCCACCTAAACCTAGCGGGAGTCCCTAATGAGCAGTTCTTC.

The chain links TRBV6-6 to TRBJ1-2, with 9 bases aligning to TRBD1. This CDR3 spans 13 amino acids. Germline-derived CDR1 and CDR2 are MNHNY and SVGAGI (reference sequence). With V trimmed by 6 bases and J by 10 bases, 9 bases remained unmatched. In nucleotides, the CDR3 is TGTGCCAGCAGCCCCACAGGGGGCCTTTTCTACACCTTC. It codes for CASSPTGGLFYTF.

This clone was seen a few times. Other DNA sequences in this sample translate to the same CDR3. CDR3 protein: CASSSVNTEAFF. The CDR3 DNA reads TGTGCCAGCAGTTCGGTGAACACTGAAGCTTTCTTT. The chain joins TRBV28 to TRBJ1-1; no firm D call. Trimming stripped 4 bases from V and 0 bases from J, with 3 bases between. CDR3 length: 12 residues. Germline values: CDR1 MDHEN, CDR2 SYDVKM.

CDR3 protein: CASSQGQGESPLHF. CDR3 DNA sequence: TGTGCCAGCAGCCAAGGGCAGGGAGAGTCACCCCTCCACTTT. The genes are TRBV14 and TRBJ1-6, with TRBD1 as a possible D gene (5 bases). The V gene's germline CDR1 is SGHDN and CDR2 FVKESK. Trimming removed 1 base at V and 10 bases at J, with 11 bases between. The CDR3 is 14 residues long.

This chain links TRBV14 with TRBJ2-3, with D possibly being TRBD1 (6 bases). The CDR3 has 13 amino acids. The germline gives CDR1 SGHDN, CDR2 FVKESK. V lost 1 base to trimming and J lost 5 bases, with 7 bases between them. The CDR3 DNA reads TGTGCCAGCAGCCAAGGGGGGCGAGATACGCAGTATTTT. Amino acid sequence: CASSQGGRDTQYF. Together with reference TRBV14 and TRBJ2-3, the CDR3 gives the full variable domain: EAGVTQFPSHSVIEKGQTVTLRCDPISGHDNLYWYRRVMGKEIKFLLHFVKESKQDESGMPNNRFLAERTGGTYSTLKVQPAELEDSGVYFCASSQGGRDTQYFGPGTRLTVL.

This clone was found once. Within the sample, other DNA sequences also encode this same CDR3. The rearrangement links TRBV9 to TRBJ2-3, with 11 bases lining up with TRBD2. Germline assignment: CDR1 SGDLS and CDR2 YYNGEE. CDR3 length: 17 residues. The V and J ends lost 2 bases and 0 bases, in that order; junction bases with no gene match: 5. The CDR3 loop reads CASSVGLAGGSTDTQYF. DNA for the CDR3: TGTGCCAGCAGCGTTGGCTTAGCGGGAGGGAGCACAGATACGCAGTATTTT.

V usage is TRBV11-2 and J usage is TRBJ2-7, with D tentatively TRBD2 (6 bases). The CDR3 totals 15 residues. Trimming stripped 0 bases from V and 3 bases from J, with 12 bases between. Germline CDR1 reads SGHAT; CDR2 reads FQNNGV. This chain's CDR3 is CASSLDGASVYEQYF. The CDR3 DNA is TGTGCCAGCAGCTTAGACGGGGCTAGCGTCTACGAGCAGTACTTC.

The chain couples TRBV5-1 to TRBJ1-1, with 9 bases aligning to TRBD1. CDR1 SGHRS and CDR2 YFSETQ come from the germline V gene. The CDR3 sequence is 16 residues long. Losses at the gene ends were 4 bases for V and 0 bases for J; bases not matched to a gene: 7. CDR3 loop: CASSPGQGMLNTEAFF. CDR3 in DNA: TGCGCCAGCAGCCCCGGACAGGGGATGTTGAACACTGAAGCTTTCTTT.

The V and J genes are TRBV4-1 and TRBJ2-1; D is possibly TRBD2 (6 bases). Per the germline V gene, CDR1 is MGHRA and CDR2 is YSYEKL. Deletions cut 1 base from V and 7 bases from J, with 14 bases between. The CDR3 totals 15 residues. The CDR3 DNA sequence: TGCGCCAGCAGCCAAGGGGGGGTGAGTTGGAATGAGCAGTTCTTC. Translated, it gives CASSQGGVSWNEQFF.

CDR3 bases: TGCGCCAGCAGCTTGGGTGCTCTTCAAGAGACCCAGTACTTC. As protein: CASSLGALQETQYF. The chain couples TRBV5-1 to TRBJ2-5; D is ambiguous. Germline V gene data show CDR1 as SGHRS and CDR2 as YFSETQ. The CDR3 consists of 14 residues. Trimming pared 0 bases from V and 2 bases from J, leaving 8 bases between.